One and the same sample provided the 30 T cell receptor beta chains below, sequenced in a study of CD4 T cells in relation to SARS-CoV-2 and coronaviruses. Libraries were prepared by immunoSEQ multiplex PCR; TCRdb keeps only in-frame clonotypes and omits some of them. The sample lists 15,000 to 19,000 clones; 76% were seen once. What these receptors recognize is not known. Unexposed donor CD4+ T cells date from about 2011-2018, before the COVID-19 pandemic. CD4+ T cells were isolated from the cells after about nine days of culture. What was sequenced was CD4+ T cells from PBMCs, cultured in vitro. The source is a human donor in good health.

The rearrangement uses TRBV7-9 and TRBJ1-6, with a possible D match to TRBD1 (5 bases). The CDR3 has 15 residues. The ends were cut back, 5 bases at V and 7 bases at J, with 15 bases in the middle. Germline V gene sequence: CDR1 SEHNR, CDR2 FQNEAQ (reference sequence). The CDR3 sequence: CASSAPGLRNSPLHF. The CDR3, as DNA: TGTGCCAGCAGCGCCCCGGGACTGAGAAATTCACCCCTCCACTTT.

The rearrangement joins TRBV18 to TRBJ2-1; 12 positions agree with TRBD2. V shed 3 bases and J 3 bases; nucleotides not matched to a gene: 3. The CDR3 is 16 amino acids. Germline V gives CDR1 KGHSH, CDR2 LQKENI. The CDR3 DNA follows: TGTGCCAGCTCACCCAGGACTAGCGGGAACTACAATGAGCAGTTCTTC. It yields the protein CASSPRTSGNYNEQFF.

The CDR3 here is CASSLEGWSYNEQFF. In DNA, the CDR3 is TGCGCCAGCAGCTTGGAAGGATGGTCCTACAATGAGCAGTTCTTC. The chain employs TRBV5-1 and TRBJ2-1, with no clear D. Per germline, CDR1 SGHRS and CDR2 YFSETQ. This CDR3 has 15 residues. Trimming took off 0 bases at V and 1 base at J, with 8 bases between the two ends.

The gene calls are TRBV6-2 or TRBV6-3 and TRBJ1-2; 7 nucleotides match TRBD1. The CDR3 is 13 amino acids. Germline-derived CDR1 and CDR2 are MNHEY and SVGEGT. J lost 8 bases, V lost 6 bases, and 9 bases had no gene match. The CDR3, as DNA: TGTGCCAGCAGCCGGGACAGCTTCGGCGGCTACACCTTC. This encodes CASSRDSFGGYTF.

V usage is TRBV5-5 and J usage is TRBJ2-7; D gene ambiguous. V was clipped by 0 bases and J by 4 bases, with 5 bases between them. Germline V gene sequence: CDR1 SGHKS, CDR2 YYEKEE (reference sequence). This CDR3 is built from 12 residues. CDR3 residues: CASSLGEYEQYF. Written as DNA, the CDR3 is TGTGCCAGCAGCTTGGGAGAATACGAGCAGTACTTC.

The chain couples TRBV6-5 to TRBJ2-5, with D possibly matching TRBD2 (5 bases). Germline V gives CDR1 MNHEY, CDR2 SVGAGI. V lost 5 bases to trimming and J lost 4 bases, with 8 bases between them. This CDR3 region has 12 residues. For the CDR3, the DNA is TGTGCCAGCAGTCGGGCGGGAGAGACCCAGTACTTC. It yields the protein CASSRAGETQYF.

CDR3 region: CSVYRPGGEQYF. The CDR3, as DNA: TGCAGCGTTTATCGTCCCGGCGGGGAGCAGTACTTC. The chain links TRBV29-1 to TRBJ2-7, with TRBD2 as a possible D gene (5 bases). CDR3 length: 12 amino acids. The V and J ends lost 5 bases and 7 bases respectively, with 15 bases between them. Germline V CDR1 and CDR2: SQVTM, ANQGSEA.

The V and J genes are TRBV11-2 and TRBJ2-7, with 7 bases lining up with TRBD2. The germline gives CDR1 SGHAT, CDR2 FQNNGV. Unmatched junction bases numbered 3, after V lost 1 base and J lost 3 bases. This CDR3 contains 14 residues. CDR3 sequence reads: CASSLAGGYYEQYF. CDR3 bases: TGTGCCAGCAGCTTAGCGGGGGGTTACTACGAGCAGTACTTC.

The chain links TRBV7-9 to TRBJ1-1; the D is unclear. With 5 bases removed from V and 2 bases from J, the gap between germline ends came to 12 bases. Germline V CDR1 and CDR2: SEHNR, FQNEAQ (reference sequence). This CDR3 region has 14 residues. In DNA form, the CDR3 reads TGTGCCAGCAGCCCCCCGTTGCGTAACACTGAAGCTTTCTTT. It codes for CASSPPLRNTEAFF.

The V call is TRBV4-2, the J call TRBJ2-6; D is undetermined. This CDR3 is 17 amino acids long. V lost 1 base to trimming and J lost 0 bases, with 10 bases between them. Germline CDR1 is LGHNA and CDR2 is YNFKEQ. The CDR3: CASSQGTSSSGANVLTF. Written as DNA, the CDR3 is TGTGCCAGCAGCCAAGGGACGTCAAGCTCTGGGGCCAACGTCCTGACTTTC.

V gene TRBV6-1 combines with J gene TRBJ2-5, with 7 bases matching TRBD2. This CDR3 contains 15 residues. The ends lost 4 bases at V and 5 bases at J; junction bases unmatched: 10. Germline loops: CDR1 MNHNS, CDR2 SASEGT. The CDR3 loop is CASSGATSFRETQYF. Here the CDR3 DNA reads TGTGCCAGCAGTGGAGCGACTAGCTTTCGGGAGACCCAGTACTTC.

The rearrangement uses TRBV9 and TRBJ1-1, with D unresolved. Trimming left V 0 bases short and J 4 bases short, with 13 bases between. Germline CDR1 SGDLS, CDR2 YYNGEE. The CDR3 totals 15 residues. The CDR3 region is CASSVGPAGSTEAFF. DNA of the CDR3: TGTGCCAGCAGCGTAGGCCCGGCTGGTAGCACTGAAGCTTTCTTT. The whole variable domain, filled in from reference TRBV9 and TRBJ1-1, reads DSGVTQTPKHLITATGQRVTLRCSPRSGDLSVYWYQQSLDQGLQFLIQYYNGEERAKGNILERFSAQQFPDLHSELNLSSLELGDSALYFCASSVGPAGSTEAFFGQGTRLTVV.

As DNA, the CDR3 is TGCGCCAGCAGCTTGGCCAAAGGATCTAACTATGGCTACACCTTC. Its protein is CASSLAKGSNYGYTF. The J gene is TRBJ1-2, the V gene TRBV5-1; D is uncertain. CDR3 length: 15 residues. V lost 0 bases, J lost 0 bases, and 9 bases lay in between. Per the germline V gene, CDR1 is SGHRS and CDR2 is YFSETQ. The full variable domain, in which reference TRBV5-1 and TRBJ1-2 provide the parts outside the CDR3, is KAGVTQTPRYLIKTRGQQVTLSCSPISGHRSVSWYQQTPGQGLQFLFEYFSETQRNKGNFPGRFSGRQFSNSRSEMNVSTLELGDSALYLCASSLAKGSNYGYTFGSGTRLTVV.

The chain couples TRBV29-1 to TRBJ1-1; D might be TRBD1 (5 bases). This CDR3 has 12 amino acids. V dropped 4 bases and J dropped 6 bases, with 12 bases sitting between them. CDR1 is SQVTM, CDR2 ANQGSEA, per germline. CDR3 sequence reads: CSVVRQTSEAFF. The CDR3 nucleotides are TGCAGCGTTGTAAGACAGACTTCTGAAGCTTTCTTT. The variable domain in full, with the rest retrieved from reference TRBV29-1 and TRBJ1-1, is SAVISQKPSRDICQRGTSLTIQCQVDSQVTMMFWYRQQPGQSLTLIATANQGSEATYESGFVIDKFPISRPNLTFSTLTVSNMSPEDSSIYLCSVVRQTSEAFFGQGTRLTVV.

This clone was counted only a few times. The gene calls are TRBV11-2 and TRBJ2-2; no reliable D call. Trimming cost V 5 bases and J 7 bases, with 11 bases left between them. The CDR3 consists of 13 residues. The germline gives CDR1 SGHAT, CDR2 FQNNGV. In nucleotides, the CDR3 is TGTGCCAGCAGCGCCAAGGTTGTCGGGGAGCTGTTTTTT. It encodes CASSAKVVGELFF.

This clone has more than one count but fewer than ten. The J gene is TRBJ2-3, the V gene TRBV3-1 (or the pseudogene TRBV3-2); perhaps TRBD2 as D (5 bases). Deletions cut 4 bases from V and 2 bases from J, with 13 bases between. The CDR3 loop spans 15 amino acids. Germline-derived CDR1 and CDR2 are LGHDT and YNNKEL (reference sequence). DNA of the CDR3: TGTGCCAGCAGCCGTCAGGAGGCCCACACAGATACGCAGTATTTT. It translates to CASSRQEAHTDTQYF.

In this sample, this clone turned up a few times. J is TRBJ2-5 and V is TRBV7-9; D gene uncertain. This CDR3 comprises 12 residues. Germline CDR1 reads SEHNR; CDR2 reads FQNEAQ (reference sequence). V was clipped by 5 bases and J by 6 bases, with 10 bases between them. This chain's CDR3 is CASSPSFQTQYF. DNA for the CDR3: TGTGCCAGCAGCCCGAGCTTCCAGACCCAGTACTTC.

This clone was detected only a few times. This chain links TRBV10-3 with TRBJ1-5; D is possibly TRBD1 (6 bases). V was cut by 2 bases and J by 2 bases, with 13 bases left in between. Looked up from germline, CDR1 is ENHRY and CDR2 is SYGVKD. CDR3 length: 16 amino acids. The CDR3 DNA reads as TGTGCCATCAGTGAGGTCAGGGGTGCGGGCAATCAGCCCCAGCATTTT. This translates into CAISEVRGAGNQPQHF.

The gene calls are TRBV19 and TRBJ2-3; unclear D gene. The CDR3 runs to 12 residues. V dropped 7 bases and J dropped 3 bases, with 8 bases sitting between them. The germline gives CDR1 LNHDA, CDR2 SQIVND (reference sequence). The CDR3 reads CASNGETDTQYF. Here the CDR3 DNA reads TGTGCCAGTAATGGGGAAACAGATACGCAGTATTTT.

The chain uses TRBV27 and TRBJ2-6, with TRBD2 matching over 7 bases. Germline lookup yields CDR1 MNHEY and CDR2 SMNVEV (reference sequence). This CDR3 region has 16 residues. Trimming took 4 bases from V and 0 from J; bases not matched to a gene: 3. CDR3 amino acids: CASSYSGFSGANVLTF. CDR3 bases: TGTGCCAGCAGTTATAGCGGGTTCTCTGGGGCCAACGTCCTGACTTTC.

V is TRBV7-2 and J is TRBJ2-7; 8 bases agree with TRBD2. CDR1 SGHTA and CDR2 FQGNSA come from the germline V gene. This CDR3 region has 17 residues. Trimming cost V 2 bases and J 5 bases; bases outside gene matches: 14. The CDR3 sequence: CASSLRVAGPFSNEQYF. In DNA, the CDR3 is TGTGCCAGCAGCTTACGGGTAGCGGGGCCCTTTAGTAACGAGCAGTACTTC.

This clone was counted a few times. The chain recombines TRBV6-1 with TRBJ1-5, with D hard to call. This CDR3 is built from 12 residues. V lost 3 bases to trimming and J lost 5 bases, with 5 bases between them. Looked up from germline, CDR1 is MNHNS and CDR2 is SASEGT. CDR3 nucleotides: TGTGCCAGCAGTGACACGGATCAGCCCCAGCATTTT. Protein product: CASSDTDQPQHF.

The chain joins TRBV7-9 to TRBJ1-1; TRBD1 is a possible D gene (6 bases). Per germline, CDR1 SEHNR and CDR2 FQNEAQ (reference sequence). This CDR3 is 16 amino acids long. Deletions cut 5 bases from V and 1 base from J, with 17 bases between. The CDR3 sequence: CASSAQGLGANTEAFF. The CDR3 DNA follows: TGTGCCAGCAGCGCGCAGGGTTTGGGGGCGAACACTGAAGCTTTCTTT.

In this sample, this clone turned up a few times. The gene calls are TRBV10-3 and TRBJ1-6; D is ambiguous. This CDR3 has 13 amino acids. Germline-derived CDR1 and CDR2 are ENHRY and SYGVKD. Trimming removed 3 bases from V and 8 bases from J, with 8 bases in between. Here the CDR3 DNA reads TGTGCCATCAGTGATAAGGATTATTCACCCCTCCACTTT. It specifies CAISDKDYSPLHF.

A remark on this clone: The junction does not match germline at one end; this may be a read error. The rearrangement joins TRBV28 to TRBJ2-7; possibly TRBD1 or TRBD2 for D (5 bases each). The CDR3 has 12 residues. CDR1 and CDR2 (germline): MDHEN, SYDVKM. The CDR3 here is CASQTLGGPRAF. Written as DNA, the CDR3 is TGTGCCAGCCAAACCCTCGGCGGGCCCAGGGCCTTC.

The sample holds a few counts of this clone. This rearrangement joins TRBV7-9 to TRBJ1-6; 7 bases agree with TRBD1. The length of the CDR3 is 14 residues. Germline CDR1 and CDR2: SEHNR and FQNEAQ (reference sequence). V lost 5 bases to trimming and J lost 14 bases; unmatched junction nucleotides: 12. CDR3 amino acids: CASSPKAQGVSLHF. Here the CDR3 DNA reads TGTGCCAGCAGCCCAAAGGCCCAGGGGGTTTCCCTCCACTTT. The complete variable domain, with remaining parts taken from reference TRBV7-9 and TRBJ1-6, reads DTGVSQNPRHKITKRGQNVTFRCDPISEHNRLYWYRQTLGQGPEFLTYFQNEAQLEKSRLLSDRFSAERPKGSFSTLEIQRTEQGDSAMYLCASSPKAQGVSLHFGNGTRLTVT.

This clone has only one observation. The J gene is TRBJ1-2, the V gene TRBV24-1; no reliable D call. The ends were cut back, 3 bases at V and 1 base at J, with 2 bases in the middle. Germline V gene lookup returns CDR1 KGHDR and CDR2 SFDVKD. This CDR3 is 12 amino acids long. CDR3 residues: CATSDLNYGYTF. DNA for the CDR3: TGTGCCACCAGTGATCTTAACTATGGCTACACCTTC.

This rearrangement joins TRBV19 to TRBJ2-1; no clear D gene. This CDR3 has 17 amino acids. Germline CDR1 and CDR2: LNHDA and SQIVND (reference sequence). The V end lost 4 bases, the J end lost 1 base, and 17 bases lay between the germline ends. CDR3 coding DNA: TGTGCCAGTAGTAGAAATAGACTGGAGAGTTCCTACAATGAGCAGTTCTTC. Amino acids: CASSRNRLESSYNEQFF. Drawing the rest from reference TRBV19 and TRBJ2-1, the complete variable domain is DGGITQSPKYLFRKEGQNVTLSCEQNLNHDAMYWYRQDPGQGLRLIYYSQIVNDFQKGDIAEGYSVSREKKESFPLTVTSAQKNPTAFYLCASSRNRLESSYNEQFFGPGTRLTVL.

The chain carries TRBV9 and TRBJ1-3; D is unresolved. Trimming pared 0 bases from V and 0 bases from J, leaving 7 bases between. The CDR3 extends over 15 amino acids. Germline CDR1 is SGDLS and CDR2 is YYNGEE. CDR3 DNA sequence: TGTGCCAGCAGCGTAGCAAGGAGCTCTGGAAACACCATATATTTT. This encodes CASSVARSSGNTIYF.

The chain links TRBV5-6 to TRBJ1-1, with D unresolved. V was trimmed by 5 bases and J by 1 base, leaving 15 bases between them. Per the germline V gene, CDR1 is SGHDT and CDR2 is YYEEEE. The CDR3 extends over 15 amino acids. CDR3: CASRDLGLRNTEAFF. The CDR3 bases are TGTGCCAGCAGAGACCTGGGCCTACGGAACACTGAAGCTTTCTTT.